A single sample gave rise to the 30 T cell receptor beta chains below, sequenced in a study of long-term antiretroviral therapy in people with HIV. The libraries were made with immunoSEQ v3.0 at survey level. The protocol was immunoSEQ multiplex PCR, while the TCRdb copy is restricted to in-frame clones and leaves out a portion. This table has roughly 37,000 clones, less than 85% appearing once. This specimen consisted of unsorted PBMCs, obtained 3.4 years after starting antiretroviral therapy. The source is a man in his thirties or forties with HIV.

The chain combines TRBV6-1 with TRBJ1-2; D is ambiguous. The germline V gene encodes CDR1 MNHNS and CDR2 SASEGT. This CDR3 comprises 15 residues. Trimming shortened V by 3 bases and J by 7 bases, and 18 bases separated the two germline ends. This chain's CDR3 is CASSEGLGLGGGYTF. The CDR3 nucleotides are TGTGCCAGCAGTGAGGGTCTGGGTCTGGGAGGTGGCTACACCTTC.

The chain joins TRBV27 to TRBJ1-1; TRBD1 might be the D (5 bases). CDR1 and CDR2 (germline): MNHEY, SMNVEV (reference sequence). The CDR3 length is 13 residues. Trimming pared 6 bases from V and 7 bases from J, leaving 15 bases between. As DNA, the CDR3 is TGTGCCAGCAGGGAAACAGGCACCCGTGAAGCTTTCTTT. Protein sequence: CASRETGTREAFF.

The chain links TRBV7-3 to TRBJ1-1; D unresolved. Trimming cost V 1 base and J 5 bases, with 11 bases left between them. The length of the CDR3 is 14 residues. Germline V gene lookup returns CDR1 SGHTA and CDR2 FQGTGA. The CDR3 here is CASSLNGEGTEAFF. The DNA for the CDR3 is TGTGCCAGCAGCTTAAACGGGGAGGGAACTGAAGCTTTCTTT.

This clone was seen only a few times. The rearrangement links TRBV4-2 to TRBJ2-1, with TRBD2 matching over 7 bases. The CDR3 spans 15 residues. The germline CDR1 and CDR2 sequences are LGHNA and YNFKEQ. Trimming removed 4 bases from V and 0 bases from J; junction bases left unmatched: 3. Here the CDR3 reads CASSRGTTSYNEQFF. The CDR3 DNA follows: TGTGCCAGCAGCCGCGGGACTACCTCCTACAATGAGCAGTTCTTC.

This clone was found a few times. CDR3 in DNA: TGTGCCAGCAGCTTTCCCGGACGGACGTTCTACGAGCAGTACTTC. Translated: CASSFPGRTFYEQYF. The V call is TRBV5-4, the J call TRBJ2-7; no clear D. There are 15 residues in the CDR3. The V gene lost 2 bases and the J gene lost 3 bases, with 15 bases spanning the gap. Germline lookup yields CDR1 SGHNT and CDR2 YYREEE (reference sequence).

The chain carries TRBV4-3 and TRBJ1-1, with TRBD1 matching over 7 bases. The CDR3 has 16 residues. The V segment lost 1 base and the J segment 0 bases; nucleotides outside the gene matches: 5. Per germline, CDR1 LGHNA and CDR2 YSLEER. CDR3 nucleotides: TGCGCCAGCAGCCAAGGTCCAGGGGGTATGAACACTGAAGCTTTCTTT. Protein product: CASSQGPGGMNTEAFF.

The chain employs TRBV2 and TRBJ2-5; TRBD2 is a possible D gene (5 bases). Germline loops: CDR1 SNHLY, CDR2 FYNNEI. V lost 5 bases, J lost 2 bases, and 15 bases lay in between. This CDR3 comprises 15 residues. The CDR3 DNA follows: TGTGCCAGCAGTACTCTCGGCGGAGGACAAGAGACCCAGTACTTC. This gives the protein CASSTLGGGQETQYF.

J is TRBJ2-5 and V is TRBV5-6; D perhaps matches TRBD1 (5 bases). This CDR3 comprises 11 residues. The V gene lost 5 bases and the J gene lost 4 bases, with 6 bases spanning the gap. The V gene's germline CDR1 is SGHDT and CDR2 YYEEEE. The CDR3 DNA follows: TGTGCCAGCAGGGGGCGAGAGACCCAGTACTTC. Translation: CASRGRETQYF.

This chain connects TRBV15 to TRBJ2-7, with D tentatively TRBD1 or TRBD2 (5 bases each). The CDR3 contains 16 residues. V was shortened by 1 base and J by 2 bases, with 15 bases between the two germline ends. Germline V lookup: CDR1 LNHNV, CDR2 YYDKDF (reference sequence). The CDR3 is CATSRASGSSAYEQYF. The DNA for the CDR3 is TGTGCCACCAGCAGAGCTTCAGGGAGTTCGGCCTACGAGCAGTACTTC.

The CDR3 here is CASSLEGFRVHQPQHF. The CDR3 nucleotides read TGTGCCAGCAGTTTAGAGGGTTTTCGAGTGCATCAGCCCCAGCATTTT. The V gene is TRBV28, the J gene TRBJ1-5; D gene uncertain. The CDR3 contains 16 residues. CDR1 and CDR2 (germline): MDHEN, SYDVKM. The germline V and J ends were trimmed by 2 bases and 5 bases, with 16 bases remaining between them.

Written as DNA, the CDR3 is TGTGCCTGGAGTGTTCACAGGGCCTACGAGCAGTACTTC. This translates into CAWSVHRAYEQYF. J is TRBJ2-7 and V is TRBV30; TRBD1 might be the D (6 bases). Per the germline V gene, CDR1 is GTSNPN and CDR2 is SVGIG (reference sequence). Trimming took 0 bases from V and 2 from J, leaving 8 bases between them. The CDR3 is 13 residues long.

The chain uses TRBV30 and TRBJ1-5; a possible D gene is TRBD1 (5 bases). Germline CDR1 and CDR2: GTSNPN and SVGIG (reference sequence). The CDR3 extends over 15 amino acids. Trimming stripped 2 bases from V and 4 bases from J, with 15 bases between. The CDR3 is CAWSLSGGENQPQHF. DNA of the CDR3: TGTGCCTGGAGTCTCAGCGGGGGGGAGAATCAGCCCCAGCATTTT.

The chain carries TRBV18 and TRBJ2-1, with D possibly TRBD1 on 6 matching bases. Germline V gene sequence: CDR1 KGHSH, CDR2 LQKENI. V was cut by 7 bases and J by 4 bases, with 11 bases left in between. This CDR3 has 13 residues. The CDR3 here is CASCRQEYNEQFF. The CDR3 bases are TGTGCCAGCTGTCGACAGGAGTACAATGAGCAGTTCTTC.

This clone was counted a single time. The V gene is TRBV7-8, the J gene TRBJ2-7, with TRBD2 matching over 7 bases. The CDR3 is 17 amino acids. Trimming removed 6 bases from V and 6 bases from J; junction bases left unmatched: 20. CDR1 is SGHVS, CDR2 FQNEAQ, per germline. The CDR3 nucleotides are TGTGCCAGCAGTTCAAGGAAGGGAACTAGCGTGGCTATCGAGCAGTACTTC. This translates into CASSSRKGTSVAIEQYF.

The gene calls are TRBV7-9 and TRBJ2-7, with 8 nucleotides matching TRBD1. This CDR3 comprises 17 residues. The J segment lost 3 bases and the V segment lost 5 bases, leaving 15 bases of the junction unmatched. Germline V gene sequence: CDR1 SEHNR, CDR2 FQNEAQ (reference sequence). DNA of the CDR3: TGTGCCAGCAGCCATGCCCCCGGACAGGGCACCAACTACGAGCAGTACTTC. Its protein is CASSHAPGQGTNYEQYF.

The rearrangement uses TRBV29-1 and TRBJ2-3; 9 bases align to TRBD2. The CDR3 is 13 residues long. V lost 6 bases to trimming and J lost 7 bases; unmatched junction nucleotides: 8. Germline V gives CDR1 SQVTM, CDR2 ANQGSEA. The chain's CDR3 is CSVRREGRNTQYF. The CDR3 DNA is TGCAGCGTGAGGCGGGAGGGGAGGAATACGCAGTATTTT.

The chain uses TRBV25-1 and TRBJ2-3, with D perhaps TRBD2 (6 bases). There are 13 residues in the CDR3. V was trimmed by 2 bases and J by 6 bases, leaving 9 bases between them. The V gene's germline CDR1 is MGHDK and CDR2 SYGVNS. This CDR3 is CASSEVGRDTQYF. CDR3 coding DNA: TGTGCCAGCAGTGAAGTGGGGAGGGATACGCAGTATTTT.

V usage is TRBV9 and J usage is TRBJ2-7; the match to TRBD2 covers 7 bases. Germline-derived CDR1 and CDR2 are SGDLS and YYNGEE. The CDR3 is 14 amino acids. With 5 bases clipped from V and 7 bases from J, the junction kept 12 bases outside the gene matches. The DNA for the CDR3 is TGTGCCAGCAGTTCCCTGGGAGGGGAGGCAGAGCAGTACTTC. This gives the protein CASSSLGGEAEQYF.

The CDR3 loop reads CATSRGGGGSNQPQHF. The CDR3 DNA follows: TGTGCCACCAGCAGGGGGGGTGGAGGTTCCAATCAGCCCCAGCATTTT. This chain joins TRBV15 and TRBJ1-5; D is possibly TRBD1 (5 bases). The CDR3 spans 16 residues. V was trimmed by 3 bases and J by 3 bases, leaving 15 bases between them. Germline V gene data show CDR1 as LNHNV and CDR2 as YYDKDF (reference sequence).

The CDR3, as DNA: TGTGCCAGCAGCTATTCGGGACTAGCGTCGAACACCGGGGAGCTGTTTTTT. It specifies CASSYSGLASNTGELFF. J is TRBJ2-2 and V is TRBV5-6; 10 bases are shared with TRBD2. Per germline, CDR1 SGHDT and CDR2 YYEEEE. Unmatched junction bases numbered 5, after V lost 3 bases and J lost 0 bases. The CDR3 is made up of 17 amino acids.

The chain combines TRBV28 with TRBJ1-4; TRBD1 aligns across 8 bases. The V gene's germline CDR1 is MDHEN and CDR2 SYDVKM. V lost 7 bases, J lost 8 bases, and 9 bases stayed unmatched. This CDR3 region has 14 residues. This CDR3 reads CASTAAGQGEKLFF. The CDR3 DNA reads TGTGCCAGCACCGCGGCCGGACAGGGAGAAAAACTGTTTTTT.

This chain uses TRBV4-2 with TRBJ2-7; 7 positions match TRBD2. The length of the CDR3 is 14 residues. Per the germline V gene, CDR1 is LGHNA and CDR2 is YNFKEQ. V trimming: 4 bases; J trimming: 2 bases; junction bases outside the gene matches: 5. CDR3 loop: CASSPSGTTYEQYF. The CDR3 DNA reads as TGTGCCAGCAGCCCTTCCGGGACTACCTACGAGCAGTACTTC.

The genes are TRBV2 and TRBJ2-5, with D possibly TRBD1 on 5 matching bases. Trimming took off 2 bases at V and 5 bases at J, with 9 bases between the two ends. The CDR3 is made up of 13 amino acids. Germline CDR1 SNHLY, CDR2 FYNNEI. Written as DNA, the CDR3 is TGTGCCAGCAGTGAACTCCCAGGGGAGACCCAGTACTTC. This encodes CASSELPGETQYF.

The chain has TRBV28 and TRBJ1-1; the match to TRBD1 covers 9 bases. V lost 6 bases to trimming and J lost 4 bases; unmatched junction nucleotides: 3. CDR3 size: 13 residues. Germline V gives CDR1 MDHEN, CDR2 SYDVKM. CDR3 residues: CASRGDRATEAFF. The CDR3 DNA sequence: TGTGCCAGCAGGGGGGACAGGGCCACTGAAGCTTTCTTT.

The chain carries TRBV10-3 and TRBJ2-1, with 16 bases matching TRBD2. The CDR3 sequence is 18 residues long. J gave up 3 bases and V 6 bases, and 8 bases lay outside the gene matches. CDR1 and CDR2 (germline): ENHRY, SYGVKD. In nucleotides, the CDR3 is TGTGCCATCAGGCCGGGACTAGCGGGAGGGGGGATCTACAATGAGCAGTTCTTC. Protein sequence: CAIRPGLAGGGIYNEQFF.

This clone was counted between two and nine times. V usage is TRBV29-1 and J usage is TRBJ2-3; no clear D. This CDR3 comprises 13 residues. Trimming took 5 bases from V and 2 from J, leaving 11 bases between them. CDR1 SQVTM and CDR2 ANQGSEA come from the germline V gene. CDR3 sequence (DNA): TGCAGCGTTAGGATCTTTTTCACAGATACGCAGTATTTT. It translates to CSVRIFFTDTQYF.

V gene TRBV28 combines with J gene TRBJ1-2, with a weak D call TRBD1 (6 bases). The V end lost 3 bases, the J end lost 5 bases, and 10 bases lay between the germline ends. The CDR3 totals 13 residues. Germline V gene lookup returns CDR1 MDHEN and CDR2 SYDVKM. The CDR3 is CASSFDRKYGYTF. The CDR3 region has the DNA TGTGCCAGCAGTTTTGACAGGAAATATGGCTACACCTTC.

The chain couples TRBV28 to TRBJ1-2; D may be TRBD1 (5 bases). The CDR3 has 14 residues. Germline V gives CDR1 MDHEN, CDR2 SYDVKM. V gave up 3 bases and J gave up 0 bases, with 8 bases separating them. The CDR3 here is CASSLTVTNYGYTF. CDR3 DNA sequence: TGTGCCAGCAGTTTGACAGTCACTAACTATGGCTACACCTTC.

The gene calls are TRBV29-1 and TRBJ2-7, with a weak D call TRBD2 (7 bases). The CDR3 contains 14 residues. The V end lost 6 bases, the J end lost 2 bases, and 17 bases lay between the germline ends. From germline, CDR1 is SQVTM and CDR2 ANQGSEA. The CDR3 bases are TGCAGCGTCCTTCGGGGAGGGGGGGCCTACGAGCAGTACTTC. Protein product: CSVLRGGGAYEQYF.

The V gene is TRBV4-3, the J gene TRBJ1-1; TRBD1 is a possible D gene (5 bases). The germline V gene has CDR1 LGHNA and CDR2 YSLEER. V lost 1 base to trimming and J lost 6 bases, with 15 bases between them. This CDR3 is built from 15 residues. CDR3 in amino acids: CASSQGQGGSPEAFF. The CDR3 DNA reads as TGCGCCAGCAGCCAAGGGCAGGGAGGGAGTCCTGAAGCTTTCTTT.